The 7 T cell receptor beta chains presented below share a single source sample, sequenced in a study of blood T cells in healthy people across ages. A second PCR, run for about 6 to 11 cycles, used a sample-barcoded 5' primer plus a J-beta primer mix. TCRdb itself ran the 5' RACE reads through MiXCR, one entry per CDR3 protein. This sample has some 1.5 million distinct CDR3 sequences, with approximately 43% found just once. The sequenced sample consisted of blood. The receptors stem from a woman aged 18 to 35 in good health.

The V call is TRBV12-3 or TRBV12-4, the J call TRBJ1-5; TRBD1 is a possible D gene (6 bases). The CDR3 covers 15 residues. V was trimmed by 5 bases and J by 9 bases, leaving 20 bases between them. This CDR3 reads CASSVAGGARGPQHF. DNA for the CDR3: TGTGCCAGCAGTGTCGCGGGGGGCGCGAGGGGGCCCCAGCATTTT.

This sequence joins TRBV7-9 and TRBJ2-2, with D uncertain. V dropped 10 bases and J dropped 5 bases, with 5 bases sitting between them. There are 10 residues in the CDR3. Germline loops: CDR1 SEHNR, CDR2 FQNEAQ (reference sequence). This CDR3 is CATHTGELFF. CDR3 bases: TGTGCCACCCATACCGGGGAGCTGTTTTTT.

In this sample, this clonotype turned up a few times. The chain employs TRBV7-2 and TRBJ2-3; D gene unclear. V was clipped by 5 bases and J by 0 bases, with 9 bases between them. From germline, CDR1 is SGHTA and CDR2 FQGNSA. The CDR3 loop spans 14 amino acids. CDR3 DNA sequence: TGTGCCAGCAGCCCATACTCTAGCACAGATACGCAGTATTTT. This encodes CASSPYSSTDTQYF.

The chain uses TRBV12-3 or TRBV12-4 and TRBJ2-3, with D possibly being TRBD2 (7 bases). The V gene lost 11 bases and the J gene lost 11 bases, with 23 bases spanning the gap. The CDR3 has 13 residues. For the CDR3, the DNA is TGTGCCGAGGGGGGAGGGGGAGCAGATGTGCAGTATTTT. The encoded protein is CAEGGGGADVQYF.

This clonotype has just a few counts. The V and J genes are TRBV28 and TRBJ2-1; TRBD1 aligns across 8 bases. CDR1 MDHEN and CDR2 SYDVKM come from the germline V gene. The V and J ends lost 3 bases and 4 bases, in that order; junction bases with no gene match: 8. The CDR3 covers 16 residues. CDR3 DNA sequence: TGTGCCAGCAGTTTTGCAGGGGGCCTATTGTACAATGAGCAGTTCTTC. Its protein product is CASSFAGGLLYNEQFF.

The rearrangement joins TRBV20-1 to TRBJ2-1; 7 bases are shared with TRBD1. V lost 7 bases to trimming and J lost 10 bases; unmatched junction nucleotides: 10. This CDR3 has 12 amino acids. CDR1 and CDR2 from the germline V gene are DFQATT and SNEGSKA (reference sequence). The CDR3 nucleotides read TGCAGTGGGGTGGGCCCAGGGGGAGAGCAGTTCTTC. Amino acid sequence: CSGVGPGGEQFF.

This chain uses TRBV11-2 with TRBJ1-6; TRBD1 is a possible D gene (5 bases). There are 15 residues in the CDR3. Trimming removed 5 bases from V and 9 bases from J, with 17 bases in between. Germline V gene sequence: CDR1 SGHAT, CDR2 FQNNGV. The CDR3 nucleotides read TGTGCCAGCAGCCCGCCGGGGGACGGTCGTTCACCCCTCCACTTT. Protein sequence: CASSPPGDGRSPLHF.